This T cell receptor beta chain originates from a study of shared clonotypes between healthy human individuals (dated by TCRdb to the early 2020s). Context from the whole study: The cohort included a few men and a couple of women between 18 and 49 years of age. Between about 0.8 and 9 billion PBMCs per donor were obtained by leukapheresis. For each donor, three plates each were used for CD4 naive and CD4 memory, two plates were used for CD8 naive, and one plate was used for CD8 memory. To estimate repertoire size and how much clonotype sharing occurs between individuals, the study deeply sequenced the blood TCR repertoires of several healthy adults. Libraries were prepared and TCR repertoires were sequenced by different laboratories using diverse techniques, in order to increase sequencing depth and limit assay-specific biases. Broad study findings and their caveats: The small number of donors limited the genetic and exposure-history diversity represented. Naive subsets generally had larger estimated clonotype richness than memory subsets. Compared with non-shared clonotypes, the clonotypes found in all four sorted-subset donors had higher generation probabilities. Pairwise subsampling indicated that sequencing depth was expected to affect the degree of clonotype sharing among donors. Incomplete sequencing was indicated by rarefaction of sorted-subset datasets, despite the large sequencing depth. Sharing across a handful of donors was observed for about 5% of naive CD4, less than 4% of naive CD8, 2% to 2.5% of memory CD4, and around 0.4% of memory CD8 clonotypes. Sampling was limited to blood, and TCR repertoires in tissue likely differ from TCR repertoires in blood.

For CDR1 and CDR2, the germline V gene (reference sequence) lists SSHAT and FNYEAQ. Trimming takes 5 bases off V and 3 bases off J; junction bases not matched to a gene: 10. The CDR3 goes from the cysteine to the phenylalanine over 16 residues. The read is trimmed to its CDR3 DNA, 48 bases read in frame from base 1. CD8 naive samples were obtained by positive selection for CCR7 among CD45RO-negative cells, yielding a CD45RA+CCR7+ population from which TemRA cells were excluded. The donors were healthy, HIV-negative adults with no recently reported acute infections or vaccinations. Every donor was a Caucasian adult residing in Nashville, Tennessee, USA. After blood collection by leukapheresis, PBMCs were isolated using Ficoll-Histopaque density gradient centrifugation and then cryopreserved in the vapor phase of liquid nitrogen. Analytical flow cytometry was used to check the purity and quantity of every magnetically sorted T cell population. Genomic DNA was isolated from every sorted fraction and measured by UV absorbance on a Nanodrop 2000c.

Using the deep immunoSEQ assay, TCR CDR3 regions were amplified from genomic DNA by multiplex PCR. Genomic DNA extracted from each cell subset was distributed evenly over all wells of several immunoSEQ 96-well plates, and each plate served as one replicate. For sorted subsets, roughly 200 ng of genomic DNA, equivalent to 25,000 to 35,000 T cell genomes, went into each replicate PCR. Purified libraries were quantified with a Qubit 3.0 fluorometer, sized on a Bioanalyzer 2100, and re-quantified with the KAPA Library Quantification kit. Every immunoSEQ 96-well plate was sequenced on a dedicated single-read 150-cycle Illumina NextSeq 550 flow cell. Under the source paper's analysis protocol: Because only junctional sequences without quality scores were contained in the immunoSEQ output, filtering matching that applied to full-length reads could not be performed. To assign V/J genes and CDR3, sequences were annotated using PyIR, a Python wrapper for IgBLAST v1.9, with IMGT germline references. Reads were removed for weak V/J assignments (E-value above 1e-6), missing CDR3, stop codons, out-of-frame junctions, or ambiguous translated residues. V3J clonotypes were defined as sequences sharing an identical inferred V gene, J gene, and CDR3 amino acid sequence. Percentage overlap between repertoires was calculated by dividing the number of shared unique clonotypes by the size of the smaller repertoire. Richness of each repertoire was evaluated using RTK rarefaction, the Chao1 estimator, and Recon v2.1 estimates of unobserved clonotypes. For all TCRbeta clonotypes obtained by the gDNA method from several donors, generation probabilities were computed with OLGA. Imported from immuneACCESS, the table was reduced by TCRdb to in-frame sequences with V and J called. These copies leave out some clones; in studies compared against another copy, an unresolved V gene accounts for under half, and the cause of the remainder is not known. V and J calls and clone size follow that table, whereas D and trimming were derived from the DNA. The sample table holds some 740,000 clones, of which 85% to 95% were seen once. 24% of the sample goes to the ten largest clones.

To note about this clone: Its binding antigen is unknown. Per-base quality was not reported, and no clone a single base away is much larger than it.

This sequence was found in a man aged 25 to 40 in good health. The rearranged segments are TRBV7-7 and TRBJ2-1, with TRBD2 identical over 7 junction bases. The sample taken for sequencing was naive CD8+ T cells sorted from blood. The cell subset or site label for this specimen denotes: CD45RA+CCR7+. The CDR3 reads CASSPELRGSYNEQFF. In nucleotide form, the sequence is TGTGCCAGCAGCCCAGAACTACGCGGGAGCTACAATGAGCAGTTCTTC. Reference TRBV7-7 and TRBJ2-1 genes cover what lies past the CDR3, so the full variable domain is GAGVSQSPRYKVTKRGQDVTLRCDPISSHATLYWYQQALGQGPEFLTYFNYEAQPDKSGLPSDRFSAERPEGSISTLTIQRTEQRDSAMYRCASSPELRGSYNEQFFGPGTRLTVL.